These T cell receptor beta chains were read from a single sample in a study of identical twins' blood T cells. TCRdb redid the calling of the 5' RACE reads with MiXCR, one entry per CDR3 protein. The sample has fewer than 450,000 distinct CDR3 sequences; about 28% are singletons. The sequenced sample was PBMCs. Receptors originate from a woman aged 18-55 years in good health. Both conserved end residues are part of each CDR3. Each record gives: D gene, V gene, J gene, clone size, CDR3 protein, CDR3 DNA. D genes are given only for firm matches. Clone size, where shown, is once, few, many, or a class for clones that have expanded.

D: TRBD2
V: TRBV27
J: TRBJ2-2
size: few
CDR3: CASSSRGTRASNTGELFF
DNA: TGTGCCAGCAGTTCCCGGGGGACTAGGGCCTCGAACACCGGGGAGCTGTTTTTT

D: .
V: TRBV12-5
J: TRBJ2-1
size: .
CDR3: CASGLSDEQFF
DNA: TGTGCTAGTGGTTTGTCCGACGAGCAGTTCTTC

D: .
V: TRBV5-1
J: TRBJ2-1
size: few
CDR3: CASSWTGTAYNEQFF
DNA: TGCGCCAGCAGCTGGACCGGGACTGCCTACAATGAGCAGTTCTTC

D: .
V: TRBV11-3
J: TRBJ1-1
size: .
CDR3: CASSKQVNTEAFF
DNA: TGTGCCAGCAGCAAACAGGTTAACACTGAAGCTTTCTTT

D: .
V: TRBV29-1
J: TRBJ1-2
size: few
CDR3: CSVDSRDLNYGYTF
DNA: TGCAGCGTTGATTCCCGGGACCTAAACTATGGCTACACCTTC

D: TRBD2
V: TRBV2
J: TRBJ2-1
size: many
CDR3: CASHKRGSYNEQFF
DNA: TGTGCCAGCCATAAGCGGGGATCCTACAATGAGCAGTTCTTC

D: TRBD1
V: TRBV10-2
J: TRBJ2-1
size: .
CDR3: CAGSLDRASYNEQFF
DNA: TGCGCCGGCAGTCTAGACAGGGCCTCCTACAATGAGCAGTTCTTC

D: TRBD1
V: TRBV6-2/TRBV6-3
J: TRBJ1-5
size: .
CDR3: CASKPRDRVGQPQHF
DNA: TGTGCCAGCAAGCCCAGAGACAGGGTGGGTCAGCCCCAGCATTTT

D: .
V: TRBV3-1
J: TRBJ1-6
size: many
CDR3: CASQESSYNSPLHF
DNA: TGTGCCAGCCAGGAGAGCTCCTATAATTCACCCCTCCACTTT

D: .
V: TRBV6-1
J: TRBJ1-5
size: .
CDR3: CASSENGKSNQPQHF
DNA: TGTGCCAGCAGTGAGAACGGGAAAAGCAATCAGCCCCAGCATTTT

D: .
V: TRBV18
J: TRBJ2-5
size: .
CDR3: CASSQEGSETQYF
DNA: TGTGCCAGCTCACAGGAGGGATCAGAGACCCAGTACTTC

D: TRBD1
V: TRBV5-1
J: TRBJ1-5
size: .
CDR3: CASSFAGGYNQPQHF
DNA: TGCGCCAGCAGCTTCGCAGGGGGTTACAATCAGCCCCAGCATTTT

D: TRBD1
V: TRBV20-1
J: TRBJ2-3
size: .
CDR3: CSARRRGQALNTQYF
DNA: TGCAGTGCCCGAAGGAGGGGACAGGCGTTGAATACGCAGTATTTT

D: .
V: TRBV24-1
J: TRBJ1-1
size: many
CDR3: CATSDPGREVGAFF
DNA: TGTGCCACCAGTGATCCCGGGAGGGAAGTAGGAGCTTTCTTT

D: .
V: TRBV4-2
J: TRBJ1-5
size: .
CDR3: CASSQDTGRGNQPQHF
DNA: TGTGCCAGCAGCCAAGATACGGGCCGGGGCAATCAGCCCCAGCATTTT

D: TRBD1
V: TRBV5-6
J: TRBJ1-4
size: .
CDR3: CASSSRDRGFREKLFF
DNA: TGTGCCAGCAGCTCCCGGGACAGGGGATTTAGGGAAAAACTGTTTTTT

D: .
V: TRBV19
J: TRBJ1-2
size: .
CDR3: CASSFTDYGYTF
DNA: TGTGCCAGTAGTTTCACAGACTATGGCTACACCTTC

D: .
V: TRBV7-6
J: TRBJ1-3
size: .
CDR3: CASSLAPIRGNTIYF
DNA: TGTGCCAGCAGCCTCGCCCCGATAAGGGGAAACACCATATATTTT

D: .
V: TRBV5-1
J: TRBJ1-1
size: .
CDR3: CASKGRTRDTEAFF
DNA: TGCGCCAGCAAGGGGCGTACGAGGGACACTGAAGCTTTCTTT

D: .
V: TRBV20-1
J: TRBJ1-1
size: few
CDR3: CSARDPSTYGEAFF
DNA: TGCAGTGCTAGAGACCCCTCCACCTACGGTGAAGCTTTCTTT

D: .
V: TRBV5-1
J: TRBJ1-3
size: few
CDR3: CASSLEGSANTIYF
DNA: TGCGCCAGCAGCTTAGAGGGGTCTGCAAACACCATATATTTT

D: TRBD1
V: TRBV11-1
J: TRBJ1-5
size: many
CDR3: CASSLSGTASNQPQHF
DNA: TGTGCCAGCAGCCTATCCGGGACAGCTAGCAATCAGCCCCAGCATTTT

D: TRBD2
V: TRBV24-1
J: TRBJ2-3
size: .
CDR3: CATSSRGRDGDTQYF
DNA: TGTGCCACCAGTAGTCGCGGGAGAGATGGAGATACGCAGTATTTT

D: .
V: TRBV7-2
J: TRBJ1-2
size: few
CDR3: CASSLAGIPNYGYTF
DNA: TGTGCCAGCAGCTTAGCGGGGATCCCTAACTATGGCTACACCTTC

D: TRBD2
V: TRBV27
J: TRBJ2-1
size: few
CDR3: CASSRTSGRGYNEQFF
DNA: TGTGCCAGCAGTCGGACTAGCGGGAGAGGATACAATGAGCAGTTCTTC

D: .
V: TRBV5-6
J: TRBJ1-1
size: .
CDR3: CASSLVGDKRVTEAFF
DNA: TGTGCCAGCAGCTTGGTCGGGGACAAGAGGGTCACTGAAGCTTTCTTT

D: .
V: TRBV3-1
J: TRBJ2-2
size: .
CDR3: CASSQSPGTLAWTGELFF
DNA: TGTGCCAGCAGCCAAAGCCCCGGGACATTGGCGTGGACCGGGGAGCTGTTTTTT

D: .
V: TRBV20-1
J: TRBJ2-1
size: few
CDR3: CSADPLYNEQFF
DNA: TGCAGTGCAGACCCTCTATACAATGAGCAGTTCTTC

D: .
V: TRBV7-2
J: TRBJ2-5
size: .
CDR3: CASSFRRQFAIETQYF
DNA: TGTGCCAGCAGCTTCCGCCGCCAATTCGCTATAGAGACCCAGTACTTC

D: .
V: TRBV6-5
J: TRBJ2-5
size: many
CDR3: CASSYSGLIQETQYF
DNA: TGTGCCAGCAGTTACTCGGGTCTGATCCAAGAGACCCAGTACTTC

D: .
V: TRBV5-6
J: TRBJ1-5
size: .
CDR3: CASSLPGRDQPQHF
DNA: TGTGCCAGCAGCTTGCCAGGCAGGGATCAGCCCCAGCATTTT

D: .
V: TRBV24-1
J: TRBJ1-1
size: few
CDR3: CATSEGPNTEAFF
DNA: TGTGCCACCAGTGAGGGGCCGAACACTGAAGCTTTCTTT